This TCR beta chain was documented in a study of T-cell memory formation after mild COVID-19. Germline CDR1 and CDR2: SGHRS and YFSETQ. The V gene lost 5 bases and the J gene lost 1 base, with 12 bases spanning the gap. This CDR3 is built from 14 residues. A note on this clonotype: What it binds is not known.

TCRdb fed the 5' RACE reads into MiXCR, producing one record per CDR3 protein. Of about 180,000 distinct CDR3 sequences detected, roughly 20% appear once; the ten largest clones hold roughly 3.9%. Study-wide results and limits: Balance between CD4 and CD8 was seen in clones contracting day 15 to 85, and a CD4+ lean was seen in later expanders. Mostly located in CM and EM were contracting CD4+ clones, with contracting CD8+ clones located in EMRA.

The TCR sequence derives from a man aged 18 to 29 who had mild COVID-19 (a few samples of this study predate the infection). Cell type and time point are not known. The sample taken for sequencing was PBMCs or a T cell subset sorted from them (not recorded which). The chain employs TRBV5-1 and TRBJ1-1; D might be TRBD1 (5 bases). The CDR3 bases are TGCGCCAGCAGGAACGGGGCGGCGAACACTGAAGCTTTCTTT. Its translation: CASRNGAANTEAFF. The entire variable domain, with the rest obtained from reference TRBV5-1 and TRBJ1-1, is as follows: KAGVTQTPRYLIKTRGQQVTLSCSPISGHRSVSWYQQTPGQGLQFLFEYFSETQRNKGNFPGRFSGRQFSNSRSEMNVSTLELGDSALYLCASRNGAANTEAFFGQGTRLTVV.